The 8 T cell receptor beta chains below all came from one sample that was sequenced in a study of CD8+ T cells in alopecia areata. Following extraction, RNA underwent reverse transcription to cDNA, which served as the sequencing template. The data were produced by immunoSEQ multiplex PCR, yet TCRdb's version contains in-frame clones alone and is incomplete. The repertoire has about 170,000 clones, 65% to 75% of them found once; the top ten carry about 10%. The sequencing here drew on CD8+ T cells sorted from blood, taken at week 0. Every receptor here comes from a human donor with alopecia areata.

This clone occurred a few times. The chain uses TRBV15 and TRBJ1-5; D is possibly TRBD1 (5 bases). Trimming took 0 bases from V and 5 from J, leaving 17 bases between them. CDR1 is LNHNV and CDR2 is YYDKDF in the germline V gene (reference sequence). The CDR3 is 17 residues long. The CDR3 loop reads CATSRDRGSGSYQPQHF. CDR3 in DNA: TGTGCCACCAGCAGAGATAGGGGCAGCGGTTCTTATCAGCCCCAGCATTTT.

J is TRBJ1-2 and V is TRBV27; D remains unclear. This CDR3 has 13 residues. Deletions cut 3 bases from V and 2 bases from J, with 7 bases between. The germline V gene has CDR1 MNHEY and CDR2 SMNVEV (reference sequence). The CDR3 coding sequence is TGTGCCAGCAGTTTTGGGATCAACTATGGCTACACCTTC. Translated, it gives CASSFGINYGYTF.

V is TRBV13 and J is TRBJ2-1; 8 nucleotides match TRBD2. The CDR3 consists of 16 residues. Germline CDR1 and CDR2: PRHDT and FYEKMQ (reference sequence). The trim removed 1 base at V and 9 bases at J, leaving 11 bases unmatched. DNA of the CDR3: TGTGCCAGCAGCTTAGACCCCAGCGGGGGAAGGGGTGAGCAGTTCTTC. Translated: CASSLDPSGGRGEQFF.

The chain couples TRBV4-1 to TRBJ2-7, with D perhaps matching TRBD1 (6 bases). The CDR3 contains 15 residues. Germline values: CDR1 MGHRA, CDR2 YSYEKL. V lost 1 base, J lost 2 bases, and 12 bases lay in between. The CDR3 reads CASSQGVHRAYEQYF. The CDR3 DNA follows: TGCGCCAGCAGCCAAGGTGTACACAGGGCCTACGAGCAGTACTTC.

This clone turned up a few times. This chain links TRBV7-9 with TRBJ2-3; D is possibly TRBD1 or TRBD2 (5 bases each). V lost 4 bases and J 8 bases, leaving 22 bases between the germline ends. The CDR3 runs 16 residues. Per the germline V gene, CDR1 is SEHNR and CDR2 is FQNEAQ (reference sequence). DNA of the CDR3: TGTGCCAGCAGCTCGCCGGGACCTGAGGAAACGGGTACGCAGTATTTT. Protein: CASSSPGPEETGTQYF. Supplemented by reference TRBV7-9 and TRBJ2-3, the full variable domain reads DTGVSQNPRHKITKRGQNVTFRCDPISEHNRLYWYRQTLGQGPEFLTYFQNEAQLEKSRLLSDRFSAERPKGSFSTLEIQRTEQGDSAMYLCASSSPGPEETGTQYFGPGTRLTVL.

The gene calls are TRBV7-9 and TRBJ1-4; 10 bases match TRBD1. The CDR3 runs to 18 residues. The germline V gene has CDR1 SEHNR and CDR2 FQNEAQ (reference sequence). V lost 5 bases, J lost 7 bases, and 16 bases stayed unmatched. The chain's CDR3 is CASSLDRPDRGLVEKLFF. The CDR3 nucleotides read TGTGCCAGCAGCCTAGATCGACCAGACAGGGGGCTCGTTGAAAAACTGTTTTTT. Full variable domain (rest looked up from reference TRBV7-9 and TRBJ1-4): DTGVSQNPRHKITKRGQNVTFRCDPISEHNRLYWYRQTLGQGPEFLTYFQNEAQLEKSRLLSDRFSAERPKGSFSTLEIQRTEQGDSAMYLCASSLDRPDRGLVEKLFFGSGTQLSVL.

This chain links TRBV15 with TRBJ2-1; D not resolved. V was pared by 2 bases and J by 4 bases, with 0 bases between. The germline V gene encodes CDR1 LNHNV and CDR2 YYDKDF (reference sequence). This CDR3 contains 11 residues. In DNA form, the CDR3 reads TGTGCCACCAGCAGATACAATGAGCAGTTCTTC. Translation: CATSRYNEQFF.

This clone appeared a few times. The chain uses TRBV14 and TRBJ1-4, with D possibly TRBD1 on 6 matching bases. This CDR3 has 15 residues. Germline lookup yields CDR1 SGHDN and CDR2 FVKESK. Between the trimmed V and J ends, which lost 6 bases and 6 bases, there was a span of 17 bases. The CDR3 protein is CASRMTGTTHEKLFF. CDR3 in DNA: TGTGCCAGCAGAATGACCGGGACAACCCATGAAAAACTGTTTTTT.